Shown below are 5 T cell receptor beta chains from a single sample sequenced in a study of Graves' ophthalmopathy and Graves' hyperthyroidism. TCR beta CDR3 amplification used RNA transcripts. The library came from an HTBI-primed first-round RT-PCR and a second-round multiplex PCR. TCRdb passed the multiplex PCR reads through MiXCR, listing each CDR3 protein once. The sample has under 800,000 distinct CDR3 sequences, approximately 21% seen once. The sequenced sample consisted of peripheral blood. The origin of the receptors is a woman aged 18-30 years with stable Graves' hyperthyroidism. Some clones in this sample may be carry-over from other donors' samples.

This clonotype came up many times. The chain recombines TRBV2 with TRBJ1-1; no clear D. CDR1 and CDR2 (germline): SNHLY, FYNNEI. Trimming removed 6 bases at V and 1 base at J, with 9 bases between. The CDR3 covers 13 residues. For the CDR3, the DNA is TGTGCCAGCAGACGACGGGGGAACACTGAAGCTTTCTTT. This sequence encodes CASRRRGNTEAFF. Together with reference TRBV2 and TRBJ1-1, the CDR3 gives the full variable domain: EPEVTQTPSHQVTQMGQEVILRCVPISNHLYFYWYRQILGQKVEFLVSFYNNEISEKSEIFDDQFSVERPDGSNFTLKIRSTKLEDSAMYFCASRRRGNTEAFFGQGTRLTVV.

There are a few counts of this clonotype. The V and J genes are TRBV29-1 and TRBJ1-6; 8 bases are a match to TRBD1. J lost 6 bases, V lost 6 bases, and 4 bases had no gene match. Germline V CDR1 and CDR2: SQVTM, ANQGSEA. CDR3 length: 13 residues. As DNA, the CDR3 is TGCAGCGTCGGACAGGGTTTTAATTCACCCCTCCACTTT. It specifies CSVGQGFNSPLHF.

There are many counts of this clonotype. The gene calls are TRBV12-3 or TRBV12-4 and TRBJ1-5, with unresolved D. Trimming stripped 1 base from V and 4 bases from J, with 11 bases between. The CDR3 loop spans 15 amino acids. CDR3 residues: CASSLGGQNNQPQHF. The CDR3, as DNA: TGTGCCAGCAGTTTAGGAGGGCAGAATAATCAGCCCCAGCATTTT.

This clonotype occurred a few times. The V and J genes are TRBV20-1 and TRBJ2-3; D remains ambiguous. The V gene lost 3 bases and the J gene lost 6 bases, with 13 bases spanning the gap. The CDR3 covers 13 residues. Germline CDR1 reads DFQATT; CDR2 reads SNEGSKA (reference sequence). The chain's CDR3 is CSARSSGSDTQYF. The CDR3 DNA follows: TGCAGTGCTAGGTCGTCGGGTTCGGATACGCAGTATTTT.

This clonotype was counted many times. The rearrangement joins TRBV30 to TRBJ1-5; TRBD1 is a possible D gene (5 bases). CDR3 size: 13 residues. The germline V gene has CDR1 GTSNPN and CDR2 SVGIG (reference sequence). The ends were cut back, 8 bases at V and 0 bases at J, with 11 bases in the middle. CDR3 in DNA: TGTGCCCTCGAGACAGATAGCAATCAGCCCCAGCATTTT. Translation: CALETDSNQPQHF.